The entry below describes one T cell receptor beta chain. The record originates from a study of cytomegalovirus exposure and HLA in healthy donors. CDR3 size: 12 residues. Trimming stripped 4 bases from V and 10 bases from J, with 14 bases between. Per the germline V gene, CDR1 is SGHKS and CDR2 is YYEKEE (reference sequence). The protocol was immunoSEQ multiplex PCR, while the TCRdb copy is restricted to in-frame clones and leaves out a portion. Here the sample spans 150,000 to 200,000 clones, approximately 81% being singletons. This sequence joins TRBV5-5 and TRBJ1-1; TRBD1 is a possible D gene (5 bases). The sequenced sample was PBMCs. The receptor's source is a man younger than 40 in good health and CMV-seropositive. The chain's CDR3 is CASSRTGGLAFF. The CDR3 DNA is TGTGCCAGCAGCCGTACTGGGGGACTAGCTTTCTTT.